A single sample gave rise to the 12 T cell receptor beta chains below, sequenced in a study of PD-1 blockade in classical Hodgkin lymphoma. Time point defined: newly diagnosed, previously untreated cHL patient sample. By magnetic negative selection, CD8+ T cells were isolated from the thawed PBMCs. Sequencing used immunoSEQ multiplex PCR; TCRdb keeps in-frame clones, though not all of them. This table holds 13,000 to 15,000 clones, about 91% found once. The sample taken for sequencing was CD8+ T cells from blood. The receptors were sampled from a human donor with classical Hodgkin lymphoma.

The chain carries TRBV28 and TRBJ2-3, with D possibly being TRBD1 or TRBD2 (6 bases each). Per the germline V gene, CDR1 is MDHEN and CDR2 is SYDVKM. The CDR3 consists of 14 residues. V was cut by 7 bases and J by 4 bases, with 15 bases left in between. DNA for the CDR3: TGTGCCAGCACCTCTTGGGGGGCGGCAGATACGCAGTATTTT. Translating it yields CASTSWGAADTQYF.

This chain connects TRBV29-1 to TRBJ2-7, with a weak D call TRBD1 (5 bases). Per the germline V gene, CDR1 is SQVTM and CDR2 is ANQGSEA. V lost 7 bases, J lost 2 bases, and 12 bases lay in between. This CDR3 is built from 12 residues. CDR3 bases: TGCAGCGCCACGGACACTACCTACGAGCAGTACTTC. Translated: CSATDTTYEQYF.

The CDR3 loop is CASSRQVGTYEQYF. CDR3 nucleotide sequence: TGTGCCAGCAGCCGACAGGTCGGAACCTACGAGCAGTACTTC. The V and J genes are TRBV5-4 and TRBJ2-7; the D gene is possibly TRBD1 (6 bases). Germline V gene lookup returns CDR1 SGHNT and CDR2 YYREEE (reference sequence). The CDR3 runs to 14 residues. Trimming took 4 bases from V and 2 from J, leaving 13 bases between them.

CDR3 residues: CASSQGAGRTDTQYF. The CDR3 region has the DNA TGTGCCAGCAGCCAGGGAGCAGGGCGAACAGATACGCAGTATTTT. The V and J genes are TRBV7-6 and TRBJ2-3; tentatively, D is TRBD1 or TRBD2 (5 bases each). Germline CDR1 SGHVS, CDR2 FNYEAQ. Trimming cost V 5 bases and J 3 bases, with 15 bases left between them. CDR3 length: 15 amino acids.

The chain employs TRBV28 and TRBJ1-5; perhaps TRBD1 as D (6 bases). The germline V and J ends were trimmed by 3 bases and 3 bases, with 12 bases remaining between them. Germline V gene sequence: CDR1 MDHEN, CDR2 SYDVKM. This CDR3 spans 15 amino acids. CDR3 in DNA: TGTGCCAGCAGTTTTTTCGGACAGCTCAATCAGCCCCAGCATTTT. Amino acids: CASSFFGQLNQPQHF. Combining the CDR3 with reference TRBV28 and TRBJ1-5 gives the whole variable domain DVKVTQSSRYLVKRTGEKVFLECVQDMDHENMFWYRQDPGLGLRLIYFSYDVKMKEKGDIPEGYSVSREKKERFSLILESASTNQTSMYLCASSFFGQLNQPQHFGDGTRLSIL.

This clone was seen a handful of times. The V and J genes are TRBV6-1 and TRBJ1-1, with TRBD1 matching over 7 bases. The V gene's germline CDR1 is MNHNS and CDR2 SASEGT. J lost 0 bases, V lost 7 bases, and 5 bases had no gene match. CDR3 length equals 14 residues. Here the CDR3 DNA reads TGTGCCAGCATCGACAGGGCGATGAACACTGAAGCTTTCTTT. Encoded protein: CASIDRAMNTEAFF.

CDR3 protein: CASSRTGERDTQYF. CDR3 DNA sequence: TGTGCCAGCAGCCGTACAGGGGAGCGGGATACGCAGTATTTT. V usage is TRBV7-6 and J usage is TRBJ2-3, with TRBD1 identical over 7 bases. This CDR3 has 14 residues. Per germline, CDR1 SGHVS and CDR2 FNYEAQ. With V trimmed by 5 bases and J by 6 bases, 8 bases remained unmatched. The full variable domain, in which reference TRBV7-6 and TRBJ2-3 provide the parts outside the CDR3, is GAGVSQSPRYKVTKRGQDVALRCDPISGHVSLYWYRQALGQGPEFLTYFNYEAQQDKSGLPNDRFSAERPEGSISTLTIQRTEQRDSAMYRCASSRTGERDTQYFGPGTRLTVL.

The J gene is TRBJ1-2, the V gene TRBV27; D gene uncertain. V dropped 1 base and J dropped 3 bases, with 15 bases sitting between them. The CDR3 spans 16 residues. Germline-derived CDR1 and CDR2 are MNHEY and SMNVEV (reference sequence). The CDR3 reads CASSLWAPKGHYGYTF. The CDR3 nucleotides read TGTGCCAGCAGTTTATGGGCCCCAAAAGGGCACTATGGCTACACCTTC.

The rearrangement links TRBV11-2 to TRBJ2-1; D not certain. V dropped 6 bases and J dropped 0 bases, with 6 bases sitting between them. The CDR3 extends over 13 amino acids. Germline CDR1 SGHAT, CDR2 FQNNGV. The CDR3 protein is CASRASSYNEQFF. The CDR3 DNA reads TGTGCCAGCAGGGCGAGCTCCTACAATGAGCAGTTCTTC.

Of note for this clone: Other DNA sequences in this specimen translate into the identical CDR3. This chain uses TRBV27 with TRBJ1-1; D unclear. V lost 3 bases to trimming and J lost 4 bases, with 6 bases between them. The CDR3 runs to 12 residues. CDR1 MNHEY and CDR2 SMNVEV come from the germline V gene (reference sequence). The CDR3 here is CASSFRGTEAFF. CDR3 in DNA: TGTGCCAGCAGTTTTCGAGGCACTGAAGCTTTCTTT.

The chain uses TRBV29-1 and TRBJ1-2; D possibly corresponds to TRBD1 (6 bases). Germline V CDR1 and CDR2: SQVTM, ANQGSEA. The CDR3 contains 10 residues. Trimming stripped 4 bases from V and 6 bases from J, with 6 bases between. The CDR3 region is CSVGGHGYTF. Here the CDR3 DNA reads TGCAGCGTTGGGGGGCATGGCTACACCTTC.

The J gene is TRBJ1-2, the V gene TRBV10-1; TRBD1 might be the D (5 bases). Deletions cut 2 bases from V and 0 bases from J, with 19 bases between. This CDR3 region has 18 residues. Per the germline V gene, CDR1 is WNHNN and CDR2 is SYGVQD (reference sequence). CDR3 nucleotide sequence: TGCGCCAGCAGTGAGGACAGACAGCCTCCGACCACTAACTATGGCTACACCTTC. It specifies CASSEDRQPPTTNYGYTF.